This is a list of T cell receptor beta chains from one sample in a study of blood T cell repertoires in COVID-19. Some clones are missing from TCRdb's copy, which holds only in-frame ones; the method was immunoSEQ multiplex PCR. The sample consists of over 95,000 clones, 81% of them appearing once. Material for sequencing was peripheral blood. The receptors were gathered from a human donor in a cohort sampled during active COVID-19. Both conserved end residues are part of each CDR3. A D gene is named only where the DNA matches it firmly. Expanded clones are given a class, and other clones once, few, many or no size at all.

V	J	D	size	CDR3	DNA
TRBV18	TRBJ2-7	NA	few	CASSPAARRSYEQYF	TGTGCCAGCTCACCCGCGGCCCGGAGGTCCTACGAGCAGTACTTC
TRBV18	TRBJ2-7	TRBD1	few	CASSPPPGGNEQYF	TGTGCCAGCTCACCACCGCCAGGGGGCAACGAGCAGTACTTC
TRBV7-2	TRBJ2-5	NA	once	CASSLILLETQYF	TGTGCCAGCAGCTTAATTCTCTTGGAGACCCAGTACTTC
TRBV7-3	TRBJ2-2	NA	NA	CASRSRGAGELFF	TGTGCCAGCAGGTCCAGGGGCGCCGGGGAGCTGTTTTTT
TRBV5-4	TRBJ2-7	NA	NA	CASSLQDFAREQYF	TGTGCCAGCAGCTTGCAGGACTTTGCTCGCGAGCAGTACTTC
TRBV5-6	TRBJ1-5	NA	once	CASRRFGETNQPQHF	TGTGCCAGCAGACGTTTCGGGGAAACGAATCAGCCCCAGCATTTT
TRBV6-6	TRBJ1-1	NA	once	CASNERGHGTEAFF	TGTGCCAGCAACGAAAGGGGTCACGGTACTGAAGCTTTCTTT
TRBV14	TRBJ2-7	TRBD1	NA	CASSLRWDSGYEQYF	TGTGCCAGCAGCCTCCGATGGGACAGTGGCTACGAGCAGTACTTC
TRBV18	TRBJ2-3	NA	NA	CASSPQFGCVRRVPSTLDTQYF	TGTGCCAGCTCACCACAGTTTGGGTGTGTGAGGCGAGTCCCCTCTACCCTTGATACGCAGTATTTT
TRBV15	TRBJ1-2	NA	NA	CATSRDRASRGTIYTF	TGTGCCACCAGCAGAGATCGGGCCAGTAGGGGGACAATTTACACCTTC
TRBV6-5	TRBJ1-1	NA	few	CASSYPGKNTEAFF	TGTGCCAGCAGTTACCCGGGAAAGAACACTGAAGCTTTCTTT
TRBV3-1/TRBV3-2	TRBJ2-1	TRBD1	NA	CASSQDGRGRDEQFF	TGTGCCAGCAGCCAAGATGGCAGGGGGCGGGATGAGCAGTTCTTC
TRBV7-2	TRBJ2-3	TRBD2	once	CASSSRRTSADRGTQYF	TGTGCCAGCAGCTCTCGTCGGACTAGCGCCGATCGGGGTACGCAGTATTTT
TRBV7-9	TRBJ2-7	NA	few	CASSLGVAYEQYF	TGTGCCAGCAGCTTAGGAGTCGCCTACGAGCAGTACTTC
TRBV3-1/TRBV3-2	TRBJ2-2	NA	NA	CASSQAGGRAGELFF	TGTGCCAGCAGCCAAGCGGGGGGCAGGGCCGGGGAGCTGTTTTTT
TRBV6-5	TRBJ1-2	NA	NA	CASRRRGYGYTF	TGTGCCAGCAGGCGGAGGGGATATGGCTACACCTTC
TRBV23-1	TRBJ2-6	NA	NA	CASSQLRETGFGANVLTF	TGCGCCAGCAGTCAACTGCGTGAGACAGGTTTCGGGGCCAACGTCCTGACTTTC
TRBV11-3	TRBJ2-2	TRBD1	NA	CASTGQGSTGELFF	TGTGCCAGCACCGGACAGGGGAGCACCGGGGAGCTGTTTTTT
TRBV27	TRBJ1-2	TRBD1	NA	CASSTYGTGSYGYTF	TGTGCCAGCAGTACGTACGGGACAGGGTCCTATGGCTACACCTTC
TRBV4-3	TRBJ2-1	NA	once	CASSPSGADEQFF	TGCGCCAGCAGCCCTAGTGGGGCGGATGAGCAGTTCTTC
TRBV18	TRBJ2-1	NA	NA	CASSPSGSGYEQFF	TGTGCCAGCTCACCGAGTGGGAGCGGCTATGAGCAGTTCTTC
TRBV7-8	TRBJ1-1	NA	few	CASSSPGGTEAFF	TGTGCCAGCAGCTCACCGGGGGGCACTGAAGCTTTCTTT
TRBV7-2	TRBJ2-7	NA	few	CASSSGMGGEQYF	TGTGCCAGCAGCTCAGGGATGGGAGGCGAGCAGTACTTC
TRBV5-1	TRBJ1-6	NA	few	CASSLRYYNSPLHF	TGCGCCAGCAGCTTGCGGTACTATAATTCACCCCTCCACTTT
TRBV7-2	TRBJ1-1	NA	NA	CASSLVRQNTEAFF	TGTGCCAGCAGCTTAGTTCGACAGAACACTGAAGCTTTCTTT
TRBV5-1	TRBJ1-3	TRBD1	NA	CASKQTPGGENTIYF	TGCGCCAGCAAACAGACCCCAGGGGGCGAAAACACCATATATTTT
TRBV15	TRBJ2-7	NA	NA	CATSSPSELSNEQYF	TGTGCCACCAGCAGTCCTTCGGAGTTAAGTAACGAGCAGTACTTC
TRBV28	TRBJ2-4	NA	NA	CASSPPLRENQYF	TGTGCCAGCAGTCCTCCCCTACGGGAGAATCAGTACTTC
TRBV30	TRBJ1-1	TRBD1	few	CAWGTGVRTEAFF	TGTGCCTGGGGGACAGGGGTACGGACTGAAGCTTTCTTT
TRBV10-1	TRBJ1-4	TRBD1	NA	CASRETGQDKEKLFF	TGCGCCAGCAGGGAGACGGGACAGGACAAAGAAAAACTGTTTTTT
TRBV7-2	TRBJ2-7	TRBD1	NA	CASSGGQGAREQYF	TGTGCCAGCAGCGGAGGGCAGGGGGCTCGGGAGCAGTACTTC
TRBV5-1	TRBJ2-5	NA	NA	CASSGFYSQETQYF	TGCGCCAGCAGCGGATTTTACAGCCAAGAGACCCAGTACTTC
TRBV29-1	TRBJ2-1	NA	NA	CSVEATGHYNEQFF	TGCAGCGTTGAAGCTACAGGACACTACAATGAGCAGTTCTTC
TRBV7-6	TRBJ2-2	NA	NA	CASSLSSLNTGELFF	TGTGCCAGCAGCTTATCGTCCCTAAACACCGGGGAGCTGTTTTTT
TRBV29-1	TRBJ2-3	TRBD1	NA	CSVSGQGVTDTQYF	TGCAGCGTTTCGGGACAGGGGGTCACAGATACGCAGTATTTT
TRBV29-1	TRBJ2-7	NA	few	CSVHLPDRLSYEQYF	TGCAGCGTGCACCTCCCTGACAGACTCTCCTACGAGCAGTACTTC
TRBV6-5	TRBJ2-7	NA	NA	CASSYSSGYTYEQYF	TGTGCCAGCAGTTACTCGAGCGGGTATACCTACGAGCAGTACTTC
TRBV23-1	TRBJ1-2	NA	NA	CASCLSGYTF	TGCGCCAGCTGTCTTAGTGGCTACACCTTC
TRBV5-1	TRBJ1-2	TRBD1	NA	CASSREPGTGNYGYTF	TGCGCCAGCAGCCGGGAGCCCGGGACAGGGAACTATGGCTACACCTTC
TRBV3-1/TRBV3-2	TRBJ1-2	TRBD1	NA	CASSLTGQGSHRGYTF	TGTGCCAGCAGCCTAACGGGACAGGGATCGCATCGGGGCTACACCTTC
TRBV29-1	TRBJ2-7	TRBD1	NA	CSVVTGSSYEQYF	TGCAGCGTTGTGACAGGGAGCTCCTACGAGCAGTACTTC
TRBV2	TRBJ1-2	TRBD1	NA	CASRTDRGPYGYTF	TGTGCCAGCAGAACCGACAGGGGGCCCTATGGCTACACCTTC
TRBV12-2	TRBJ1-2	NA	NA	CASRLGGNNYGYTF	TGTGCAAGTCGCTTAGGAGGTAATAACTATGGCTACACCTTC
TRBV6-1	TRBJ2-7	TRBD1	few	CASSDPGTGRTYEQYF	TGTGCCAGCAGTGACCCCGGGACAGGTCGAACCTACGAGCAGTACTTC
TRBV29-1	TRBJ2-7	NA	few	CSVEDRGESYEQYF	TGCAGCGTTGAAGATAGGGGCGAGTCCTACGAGCAGTACTTC
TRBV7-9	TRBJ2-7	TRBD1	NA	CASSLMVGQGDSYEQYF	TGTGCCAGCAGCTTAATGGTGGGACAGGGAGACTCCTACGAGCAGTACTTC